This T cell receptor beta chain appears in the sequencing data of a study of blood T cell repertoires in COVID-19. Across the study: Italy, Spain and the United States were the sources of the convalescent and acute COVID-19 samples. T cells, B-cell-depleted T cells, or PBMCs supplied cDNA or gDNA.

Study processing details: Researchers report that nucleated cell counts were estimated from reference gene primer amplification. Generated by immunoSEQ multiplex PCR, the TCRdb table keeps only in-frame clones and is missing some. Clone size and V and J calls were adopted from that table, with D and trimming inferred from the DNA. The repertoire holds about 310,000 clones, with 75% to 90% as singletons. Trimming took 5 bases from V and 0 from J; bases not matched to a gene: 1. Germline CDR1 is SGHTA and CDR2 is FQGNSA. The CDR3 has 15 residues. The rearrangement uses TRBV7-2 and TRBJ2-3; 11 bases line up with TRBD2. The origin of this receptor is a woman aged 25 to 39 who had been exposed to COVID-19. Sequenced input: PBMCs or T cells enriched from blood (not recorded which). The CDR3 reads CASSRTSGSTDTQYF. For the CDR3, the DNA is TGTGCCAGCAGCCGGACTAGCGGGAGCACAGATACGCAGTATTTT.